This T cell receptor beta chain was identified in a study of graft-versus-host responses after intestinal transplantation. In this sample, this clone turned up once. As yet, its antigen is unknown. Germline V lookup: CDR1 GTSNPN, CDR2 SVGIG (reference sequence). V shed 3 bases and J 0 bases; nucleotides not matched to a gene: 0. There are 13 residues in the CDR3. Assay: immunoSEQ multiplex PCR; the TCRdb copy retains only in-frame clones and omits some. The profile shows some 88,000 clones, 90% to 95% of them singletons. The sample was unstimulated CD8+ T cells sorted from spleen or lymph node cells, taken before intestinal transplant. The V call is TRBV30, the J call TRBJ2-3, with 7 nucleotides matching TRBD1. The receptor's source is a human donor who received an intestinal transplant. The CDR3 sequence is CAWSRGSTDTQYF. CDR3 DNA sequence: TGTGCCTGGAGCAGGGGGAGCACAGATACGCAGTATTTT.